One T cell receptor (beta chain) is described in this entry. The data were obtained in a study of OX40 agonist ivuxolimab in advanced cancers. The V and J ends lost 4 bases and 2 bases, in that order; junction bases with no gene match: 13. The CDR3 totals 17 residues. Germline CDR1 MGHRA, CDR2 YSYEKL. Sequencing was performed with immunoSEQ multiplex PCR; in TCRdb, only in-frame clones are kept and a portion is missing. The sample includes approximately 44,000 clones, 85% to 95% of them seen just once. The J gene is TRBJ2-7, the V gene TRBV4-1; 8 nucleotides match TRBD2. The input for sequencing was CD4+ or CD8+ T cells sorted from blood, taken in a trial of the OX40 agonist ivuxolimab. The origin of this receptor is an adult with an advanced solid tumor such as melanoma, head and neck, liver or kidney cancer. CDR3 in DNA: TGCGCCAGCAGCCCAGGCGGTAGCGGGACCTTCCCCTACGAGCAGTACTTC. It yields the protein CASSPGGSGTFPYEQYF.